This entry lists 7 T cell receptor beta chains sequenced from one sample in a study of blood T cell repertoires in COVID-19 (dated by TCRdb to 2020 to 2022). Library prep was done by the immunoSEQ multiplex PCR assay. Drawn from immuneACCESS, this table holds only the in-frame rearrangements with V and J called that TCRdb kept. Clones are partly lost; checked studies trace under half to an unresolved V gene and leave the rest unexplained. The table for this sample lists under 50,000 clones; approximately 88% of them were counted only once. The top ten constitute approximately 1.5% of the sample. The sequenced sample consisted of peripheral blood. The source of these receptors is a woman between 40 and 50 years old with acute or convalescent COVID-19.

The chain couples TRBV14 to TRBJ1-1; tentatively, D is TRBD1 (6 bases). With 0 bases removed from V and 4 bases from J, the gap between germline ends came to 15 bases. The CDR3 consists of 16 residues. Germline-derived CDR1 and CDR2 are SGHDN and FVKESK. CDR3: CASSQEGGARGTEAFF. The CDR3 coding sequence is TGTGCCAGCAGCCAAGAAGGGGGGGCGCGGGGCACTGAAGCTTTCTTT.

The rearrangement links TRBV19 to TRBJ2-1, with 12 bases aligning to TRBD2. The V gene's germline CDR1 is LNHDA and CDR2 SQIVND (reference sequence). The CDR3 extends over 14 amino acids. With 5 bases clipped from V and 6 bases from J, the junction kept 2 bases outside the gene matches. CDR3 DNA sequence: TGTGCCAGTAGTTGGGGACTAGCGGGCAATGAGCAGTTCTTC. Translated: CASSWGLAGNEQFF.

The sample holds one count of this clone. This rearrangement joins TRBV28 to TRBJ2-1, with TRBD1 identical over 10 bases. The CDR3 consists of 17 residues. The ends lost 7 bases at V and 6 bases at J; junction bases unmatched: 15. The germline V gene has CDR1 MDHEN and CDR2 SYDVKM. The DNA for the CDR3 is TGTGCCAGCACCCCAGGACAGGGGGATTGGAGGGGCAATGAGCAGTTCTTC. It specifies CASTPGQGDWRGNEQFF. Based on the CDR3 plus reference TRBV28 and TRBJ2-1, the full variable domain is DVKVTQSSRYLVKRTGEKVFLECVQDMDHENMFWYRQDPGLGLRLIYFSYDVKMKEKGDIPEGYSVSREKKERFSLILESASTNQTSMYLCASTPGQGDWRGNEQFFGPGTRLTVL.

For the CDR3, the DNA is TGCGCCAGCAGTCAATCACGGTTCTCCTACGAGCAGTACTTC. This gives the protein CASSQSRFSYEQYF. The chain combines TRBV23-1 with TRBJ2-7; D is unresolved. TRBV23-1 falls under the ORF class, with uncertain function. This CDR3 comprises 14 residues. V was clipped by 0 bases and J by 0 bases, with 6 bases between them.

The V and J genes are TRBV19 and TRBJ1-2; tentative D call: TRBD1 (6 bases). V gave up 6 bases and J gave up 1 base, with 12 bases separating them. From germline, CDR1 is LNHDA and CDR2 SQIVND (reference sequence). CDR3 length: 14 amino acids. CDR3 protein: CASSMDSVNYGYTF. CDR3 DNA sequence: TGTGCCAGTAGCATGGACAGCGTTAACTATGGCTACACCTTC.

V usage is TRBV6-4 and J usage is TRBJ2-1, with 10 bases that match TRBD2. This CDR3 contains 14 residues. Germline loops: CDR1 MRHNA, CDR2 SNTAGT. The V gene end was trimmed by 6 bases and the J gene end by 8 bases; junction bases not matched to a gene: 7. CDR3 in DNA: TGTGCCAGCAGAACCGGGACTAGCGCGCATGAGCAGTTCTTC. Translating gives CASRTGTSAHEQFF.

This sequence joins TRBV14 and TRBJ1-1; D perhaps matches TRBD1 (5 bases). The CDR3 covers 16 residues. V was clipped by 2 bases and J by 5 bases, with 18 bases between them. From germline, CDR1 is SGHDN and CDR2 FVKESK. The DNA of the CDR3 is TGTGCCAGCAGCCAATTAAGCGCCCGGGGGGGGACTGAAGCTTTCTTT. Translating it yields CASSQLSARGGTEAFF.